Sequencing of this T cell receptor (beta chain) was carried out in a study of cytomegalovirus exposure and HLA in healthy donors. In germline, CDR1 is MGHDK, CDR2 SYGVNS. V gave up 6 bases and J gave up 2 bases; unmatched junction bases: 2. The CDR3 is made up of 14 amino acids. Whole-study findings and limits: Further analysis, carried out later, found HLA-associated TCR beta chains more clonally expanded than equally common other chains. Common viral pathogens seemed to be connected with several of the most significant clusters, according to a later analysis.

As to this clone: Its target is unknown.

The PCR was carried out with 60 Vbeta primers and 13 Jbeta primers. Libraries were prepared by immunoSEQ multiplex PCR; TCRdb keeps only in-frame clonotypes and omits some of them. The sample has roughly 130,000 clones; 80% are singletons. The source material was PBMCs. This chain links TRBV25-1 with TRBJ2-3, with 10 bases fitting TRBD1. This receptor was taken from a middle-aged man in good health and CMV-seronegative. For the CDR3, the DNA is TGTGCCAGCAGAGGACAGGGGGACACAGATACGCAGTATTTT. This gives the protein CASRGQGDTDTQYF.